This T cell receptor beta chain was sequenced for a study of blood T cell repertoires in COVID-19. The CDR3 is 15 residues long. The germline V gene has CDR1 LGHNA and CDR2 YSLEER. The J segment lost 4 bases and the V segment lost 5 bases, leaving 8 bases of the junction unmatched. TCRdb's table, derived via immunoSEQ multiplex PCR, lists solely in-frame clones and lacks some. The sample carries under 250,000 clones, about nine tenths recorded once. The TCR comes from a woman younger than 45 with acute COVID-19. The chain uses TRBV4-3 and TRBJ2-3; 8 bases map to TRBD1. Sequences were obtained from PBMCs or T cells enriched from blood (not recorded which). The CDR3 region is CASSNADRGADTQYF. The CDR3 DNA reads TGCGCCAGCAGCAATGCCGACAGGGGAGCAGATACGCAGTATTTT.